This TCR beta chain was identified in a study of T cells expressing NK-cell markers. Across the study: Seropositivity for HCMV was found in seven of the eight sequenced donors, with one seronegative.

TCRdb reprocessed the 5' RACE reads and reports one entry per CDR3 protein, with no DNA. Its listing shows 300,000 to 500,000 distinct CDR3 sequences. Germline V gives CDR1 LGHNT, CDR2 FRNRAP. CDR3 length: 19 residues. This sequence originates from a woman in her forties or fifties in good health. Sequencing input: blood T cells: a sorted CD56 or NKG2C T cell subset, CD4+ or CD8+ T cells, or bulk PBMC T cells (not recorded which). The chain is built from TRBV12-5 and TRBJ2-6; TCRdb outputs TRBD1, but without DNA this stays unchecked. CDR3 in amino acids: CASGLTRDLVGDGANVLTF.